This T cell receptor beta chain was found in a study of siplizumab effects on memory and regulatory T cells. Donor pairs, a few in total, had unstimulated naive, memory, effector memory and TEMRA subsets sequenced. The CDR3 has 13 amino acids. V gave up 2 bases and J gave up 5 bases; unmatched junction bases: 3. Germline loops: CDR1 LNHNV, CDR2 YYDKDF (reference sequence). Assays captured about 10^5 TCR templates per sample. Clones were sequenced by immunoSEQ multiplex PCR, and TCRdb holds only the in-frame ones, with some missing. Among 60,000 to 80,000 clones listed, approximately 87% were seen once.

This receptor was identified in a human donor in good health. Specimen: memory CD4+ T cells sorted from blood. The chain combines TRBV15 with TRBJ2-7; 7 bases match TRBD1. The chain's CDR3 is CATSRTGAHEQYF. For the CDR3, the DNA is TGTGCCACCAGCAGAACAGGGGCCCACGAGCAGTACTTC.